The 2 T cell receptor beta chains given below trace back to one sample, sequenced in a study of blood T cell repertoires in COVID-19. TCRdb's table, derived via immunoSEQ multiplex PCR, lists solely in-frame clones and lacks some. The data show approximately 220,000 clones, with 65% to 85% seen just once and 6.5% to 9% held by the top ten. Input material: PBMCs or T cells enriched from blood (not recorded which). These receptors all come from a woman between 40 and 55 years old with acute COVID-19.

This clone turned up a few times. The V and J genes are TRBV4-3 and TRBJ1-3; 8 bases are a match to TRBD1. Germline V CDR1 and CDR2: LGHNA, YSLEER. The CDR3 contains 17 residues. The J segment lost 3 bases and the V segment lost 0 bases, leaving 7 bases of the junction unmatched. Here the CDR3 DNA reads TGCGCCAGCAGCCAAGATCGCCCAACAGGGGGTGGAAACACCATATATTTT. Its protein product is CASSQDRPTGGGNTIYF.

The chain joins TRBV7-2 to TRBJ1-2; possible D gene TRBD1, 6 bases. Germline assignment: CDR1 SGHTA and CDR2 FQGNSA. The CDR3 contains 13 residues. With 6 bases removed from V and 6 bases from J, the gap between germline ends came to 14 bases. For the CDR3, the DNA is TGTGCCAGCAGGGTAGGGGGGGCCGATGGCTACACCTTC. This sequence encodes CASRVGGADGYTF.